The 28 T cell receptor beta chains below all came from one sample that was sequenced in a study of shared clonotypes between healthy human individuals. The protocol was immunoSEQ multiplex PCR, while the TCRdb copy is restricted to in-frame clones and leaves out a portion. Of more than 2,000,000 clones listed, more than 90% are singletons. Sequencing was carried out using naive CD4+ T cells sorted from blood. This sample's subset: CD45RA+ positively selected. The receptors shown here come from a man between 18 and 35 years old in good health.

The gene calls are TRBV10-3 and TRBJ2-5; 8 bases fit TRBD1. CDR1 is ENHRY and CDR2 is SYGVKD in the germline V gene. J lost 0 bases, V lost 10 bases, and 10 bases had no gene match. CDR3 length: 15 amino acids. The CDR3 spells CATGPGQAYQETQYF. Written as DNA, the CDR3 is TGTGCCACAGGTCCGGGACAGGCTTACCAAGAGACCCAGTACTTC.

V gene TRBV23-1 combines with J gene TRBJ2-4; D is possibly TRBD2 (5 bases). TRBV23-1 is an ORF, and what it does is uncertain. The CDR3 covers 15 residues. Trimming took 2 bases from V and 0 from J, leaving 8 bases between them. The CDR3 nucleotides are TGCGCCAGCAGTCAACGTCGGGGAGCCAAAAACATTCAGTACTTC. Amino acids: CASSQRRGAKNIQYF.

The V call is TRBV7-8, the J call TRBJ1-2, with TRBD1 identical over 9 bases. From germline, CDR1 is SGHVS and CDR2 FQNEAQ. The CDR3 covers 14 residues. The ends lost 1 base at V and 6 bases at J; junction bases unmatched: 3. This CDR3 reads CASSLVGTGNGYTF. As DNA, the CDR3 is TGTGCCAGCAGCTTAGTTGGGACAGGGAATGGCTACACCTTC.

This rearrangement joins TRBV6-5 to TRBJ2-7; D gene ambiguous. V dropped 0 bases and J dropped 7 bases, with 16 bases sitting between them. Germline CDR1 reads MNHEY; CDR2 reads SVGAGI. The length of the CDR3 is 15 residues. In DNA form, the CDR3 reads TGTGCCAGCAGTTACTCGCCCATTCACACCCTGGAGCAGTACTTC. The encoded protein is CASSYSPIHTLEQYF.

J is TRBJ2-1 and V is TRBV7-9; 12 bases are shared with TRBD2. CDR3 size: 17 residues. The germline V gene encodes CDR1 SEHNR and CDR2 FQNEAQ (reference sequence). V lost 9 bases and J lost 8; bases outside the gene matches: 17. CDR3 in amino acids: CASHPLSRTSGKDEQFF. CDR3 coding DNA: TGTGCCAGTCACCCCTTATCCCGGACTAGCGGGAAGGATGAGCAGTTCTTC.

This chain connects TRBV4-1 to TRBJ2-6; 12 bases align to TRBD1. The CDR3 totals 19 residues. Germline trimming cut 4 bases from V and 1 base from J; bases unmatched to any gene: 8. The V gene's germline CDR1 is MGHRA and CDR2 YSYEKL. The CDR3 here is CASSREGTGGISGANVLTF. DNA for the CDR3: TGCGCCAGCAGCCGAGAGGGGACAGGGGGCATTTCTGGGGCCAACGTCCTGACTTTC.

The DNA for the CDR3 is TGTGCCAGCAGTTTCGGGGATCGGGGTGAAAAACTGTTTTTT. Translating it yields CASSFGDRGEKLFF. The chain has TRBV28 and TRBJ1-4; D unclear. The length of the CDR3 is 14 residues. Trimming left V 3 bases short and J 7 bases short, with 12 bases between. CDR1 is MDHEN and CDR2 is SYDVKM in the germline V gene.

For the CDR3, the DNA is TGTGCCAGCAGTGAGCTGGGGTCGCACACTGAAGCTTTCTTT. It codes for CASSELGSHTEAFF. The chain couples TRBV6-1 to TRBJ1-1, with D uncertain. Germline V CDR1 and CDR2: MNHNS, SASEGT. Trimming took 3 bases from V and 3 from J, leaving 11 bases between them. The CDR3 runs 14 residues.

The chain uses TRBV7-9 and TRBJ2-1; 13 bases line up with TRBD2. This CDR3 is built from 18 residues. Germline CDR1 is SEHNR and CDR2 is FQNEAQ (reference sequence). After removal of 5 bases from V and 6 bases from J, the junction contained 13 bases not matched to a gene. The chain's CDR3 is CASSLLAGLAGDGNEQFF. For the CDR3, the DNA is TGTGCCAGCAGCCTCCTAGCCGGACTAGCGGGAGATGGCAATGAGCAGTTCTTC. The complete variable domain, with remaining parts taken from reference TRBV7-9 and TRBJ2-1, reads DTGVSQNPRHKITKRGQNVTFRCDPISEHNRLYWYRQTLGQGPEFLTYFQNEAQLEKSRLLSDRFSAERPKGSFSTLEIQRTEQGDSAMYLCASSLLAGLAGDGNEQFFGPGTRLTVL.

The chain couples TRBV7-2 to TRBJ2-3; D is unresolved. V gave up 1 base and J gave up 4 bases, with 12 bases separating them. The germline V gene encodes CDR1 SGHTA and CDR2 FQGNSA. The CDR3 is 15 amino acids. DNA of the CDR3: TGTGCCAGCAGCTTAGTAGGCCCAAGGGCAGATACGCAGTATTTT. This translates into CASSLVGPRADTQYF.

The count of this clone is one. The chain employs TRBV10-3 and TRBJ2-1, with TRBD2 matching over 13 bases. The CDR3 spans 15 residues. V lost 9 bases to trimming and J lost 10 bases; unmatched junction nucleotides: 12. Germline V lookup: CDR1 ENHRY, CDR2 SYGVKD. The CDR3 nucleotides are TGTGCCATAAAAATCGGACTAGCGGGAGTGGACGAGCAGTTCTTC. This codes for CAIKIGLAGVDEQFF.

This rearrangement joins TRBV18 to TRBJ1-1; 7 nucleotides align to TRBD1. J lost 5 bases, V lost 3 bases, and 9 bases had no gene match. Germline lookup yields CDR1 KGHSH and CDR2 LQKENI. The CDR3 is made up of 15 amino acids. The CDR3 DNA reads TGTGCCAGCTCACCGCAACCGGGACAGCCAACTGAAGCTTTCTTT. Protein product: CASSPQPGQPTEAFF.

This chain joins TRBV2 and TRBJ2-3, with 9 bases identical to TRBD2. The CDR3 runs to 17 residues. Per the germline V gene, CDR1 is SNHLY and CDR2 is FYNNEI. V shed 5 bases, J shed 0 bases, and the junction held 9 bases outside the gene matches. CDR3 in DNA: TGTGCCAGCAGTTTTACCGGGACTAGCACGAGCACAGATACGCAGTATTTT. The encoded protein is CASSFTGTSTSTDTQYF.

The chain combines TRBV30 with TRBJ2-3; possibly TRBD2 for D (7 bases). Trimming shortened V by 0 bases and J by 2 bases, and 21 bases separated the two germline ends. Germline lookup yields CDR1 GTSNPN and CDR2 SVGIG (reference sequence). CDR3 size: 18 residues. DNA of the CDR3: TGTGCCTGGAGTGTAGGGAGGGGGAAGGGCACGGACACAGATACGCAGTATTTT. Its translation is CAWSVGRGKGTDTDTQYF.

J is TRBJ2-1 and V is TRBV6-5, with D tentatively TRBD2 (5 bases). Trimming removed 0 bases from V and 6 bases from J, with 12 bases in between. Germline V gene sequence: CDR1 MNHEY, CDR2 SVGAGI. The CDR3 contains 15 residues. The CDR3 DNA sequence: TGTGCCAGCAGTTACTCGGGCGGGTTAGTCAATGAGCAGTTCTTC. Its protein is CASSYSGGLVNEQFF.

The chain couples TRBV2 to TRBJ1-2; D might be TRBD1 (5 bases). This CDR3 contains 13 residues. Germline V gene sequence: CDR1 SNHLY, CDR2 FYNNEI. Trimming took off 4 bases at V and 5 bases at J, with 11 bases between the two ends. For the CDR3, the DNA is TGTGCCAGCAGTGGACAGTGGGGGTATGGCTACACCTTC. This codes for CASSGQWGYGYTF.

V and J are TRBV6-1 and TRBJ1-2; TRBD1 matches 10 bases. Unmatched junction bases numbered 8, after V lost 6 bases and J lost 7 bases. Germline CDR1 and CDR2: MNHNS and SASEGT. The CDR3 is 14 amino acids. The CDR3 DNA sequence: TGTGCCAGCAGCCGGGACAGGGGTGTGTTTGGCTACACCTTC. It encodes CASSRDRGVFGYTF.

V and J are TRBV19 and TRBJ1-2, with 9 bases lining up with TRBD1. Germline lookup yields CDR1 LNHDA and CDR2 SQIVND (reference sequence). The CDR3 contains 16 residues. Trimming removed 6 bases from V and 3 bases from J; junction bases left unmatched: 11. The CDR3 loop reads CASRTRGTGRYYGYTF. The CDR3 DNA sequence: TGTGCCAGTAGGACCCGAGGGACAGGGCGATACTATGGCTACACCTTC.

Comments on this clone: The same CDR3 is also encoded by other DNA sequences in this sample. The gene calls are TRBV7-3 and TRBJ2-5; TRBD2 aligns across 11 bases. In germline, CDR1 is SGHTA, CDR2 FQGTGA. The CDR3 has 13 residues. Trimming removed 5 bases from V and 4 bases from J; junction bases left unmatched: 0. The CDR3 DNA sequence: TGTGCCAGCAGCACTAGCGGGGGAGAGACCCAGTACTTC. Amino acid sequence: CASSTSGGETQYF.

This sequence joins TRBV30 and TRBJ2-7, with D maybe TRBD2 (6 bases). The length of the CDR3 is 15 residues. Per germline, CDR1 GTSNPN and CDR2 SVGIG (reference sequence). Trimming shortened V by 1 base and J by 4 bases, and 17 bases separated the two germline ends. CDR3 residues: CAWSAMGGPPYEQYF. DNA for the CDR3: TGTGCCTGGAGTGCCATGGGGGGACCTCCTTACGAGCAGTACTTC. The full variable domain, rest sourced from reference TRBV30 and TRBJ2-7, is SQTIHQWPATLVQPVGSPLSLECTVEGTSNPNLYWYRQAAGRGLQLLFYSVGIGQISSEVPQNLSASRPQDRQFILSSKKLLLSDSGFYLCAWSAMGGPPYEQYFGPGTRLTVT.

V gene TRBV4-3 combines with J gene TRBJ1-4; no clear D gene. The CDR3 has 17 residues. Per the germline V gene, CDR1 is LGHNA and CDR2 is YSLEER. Trimming shortened V by 0 bases and J by 6 bases, and 17 bases separated the two germline ends. The CDR3 nucleotides read TGCGCCAGCAGCCAAGATGGCGATCGGAAGCCGCATGAAAAACTGTTTTTT. Amino acid sequence: CASSQDGDRKPHEKLFF.

The chain carries TRBV25-1 and TRBJ1-1; D is uncertain. With 5 bases removed from V and 4 bases from J, the gap between germline ends came to 14 bases. Germline CDR1 MGHDK, CDR2 SYGVNS. CDR3 size: 14 residues. CDR3 DNA sequence: TGTGCCAGCAGTTCTATAGGAGGGTCCACTGAAGCTTTCTTT. This sequence encodes CASSSIGGSTEAFF.

The CDR3 DNA is TGTGCCAGCAGCGGAGCCCCTAGCGGAGTAGATACGCAGTATTTT. Translated: CASSGAPSGVDTQYF. The gene calls are TRBV9 and TRBJ2-3; 7 bases align to TRBD2. Per the germline V gene, CDR1 is SGDLS and CDR2 is YYNGEE. The CDR3 extends over 15 amino acids. With V trimmed by 3 bases and J by 5 bases, 9 bases remained unmatched.

This chain links TRBV5-8 with TRBJ2-1; TRBD2 is a possible D gene (5 bases). Germline CDR1 and CDR2: SGHTS and YDEGEE. This CDR3 contains 12 residues. Deletions cut 4 bases from V and 9 bases from J, with 11 bases between. In nucleotides, the CDR3 is TGTGCCAGCAGCCCGACGGGATTTGAGCAGTTCTTC. Protein product: CASSPTGFEQFF.

With respect to this clone: The same CDR3 also results from other DNA sequences found in this sample. The chain links TRBV5-1 to TRBJ1-2; 8 bases map to TRBD1. Germline V gene sequence: CDR1 SGHRS, CDR2 YFSETQ. With V trimmed by 5 bases and J by 5 bases, 8 bases remained unmatched. The CDR3 runs 14 residues. CDR3 residues: CASSLGQGGYGYTF. CDR3 in DNA: TGCGCCAGCAGTCTCGGACAGGGCGGATATGGCTACACCTTC.

The chain carries TRBV2 and TRBJ2-5; TRBD1 matches at 7 bases. The CDR3 covers 15 residues. Germline CDR1 SNHLY, CDR2 FYNNEI. The J segment lost 2 bases and the V segment lost 5 bases, leaving 8 bases of the junction unmatched. CDR3 amino acids: CASSKDRTQQETQYF. Written as DNA, the CDR3 is TGTGCCAGCAGTAAGGACAGGACGCAGCAAGAGACCCAGTACTTC.

This chain uses TRBV27 with TRBJ1-2; 9 bases align to TRBD1. The CDR3 extends over 14 amino acids. Germline lookup yields CDR1 MNHEY and CDR2 SMNVEV (reference sequence). J lost 7 bases, V lost 5 bases, and 8 bases had no gene match. The CDR3 DNA reads TGTGCCAGCAGTCTACAGGGGGCATCGGGTGGCTACACCTTC. Encoded protein: CASSLQGASGGYTF.

This clone was found a few times. This CDR3 is also generated by other DNA sequences in the sample. J is TRBJ1-3 and V is TRBV9, with TRBD1 as a possible D gene (6 bases). The length of the CDR3 is 14 residues. Trimming took off 4 bases at V and 3 bases at J, with 11 bases between the two ends. The V gene's germline CDR1 is SGDLS and CDR2 YYNGEE. The DNA for the CDR3 is TGTGCCAGCAGCCCGACAGGATTTGGAAACACCATATATTTT. The encoded protein is CASSPTGFGNTIYF.